The rows below give T cell receptor beta chains drawn from one sample of a study of Ad26.COV2.S vaccination and SARS-CoV-2 variants. Assay: immunoSEQ multiplex PCR; the TCRdb copy retains only in-frame clones and omits some. The table includes more than 400,000 clones, around 93% detected once. This specimen was peripheral blood, taken in a trial of Ad26.COV2.S vaccine versus placebo. These receptors were obtained from a person between 18 and 59 years old who received the Ad26.COV2.S COVID-19 vaccine or a placebo. The CDR3 runs from the conserved cysteine through the conserved F or W. A D gene is named only where the DNA matches it firmly. Rows give clone size only sometimes, using once, few, many, or a class for an expanded clone.

cdr3_aa	cdr3_nt	d_call	v_call	clone_size	j_call
CASLPAIAGGMGNEKLFF	TGTGCCAGCTTACCAGCGATTGCAGGGGGCATGGGTAATGAAAAACTGTTTTTT	TRBD1	TRBV5-7	.	TRBJ1-4
CASSLLAGGLNEQFF	TGTGCCAGCAGTTTATTAGCGGGGGGCCTCAATGAGCAGTTCTTC	TRBD2	TRBV27	once	TRBJ2-1
CASSPTGGTETQYF	TGCGCCAGCAGCCCAACAGGGGGCACGGAGACCCAGTACTTC	TRBD1	TRBV5-1	.	TRBJ2-5
CASSYRTDTEAFF	TGTGCCAGCAGTTACCGGACAGACACTGAAGCTTTCTTT	.	TRBV6-5	.	TRBJ1-1
CASSDPRGTVRETQYF	TGTGCCAGTAGCGATCCCCGAGGGACCGTAAGAGAGACCCAGTACTTC	.	TRBV19	.	TRBJ2-5
CASSRGWVGVGGAFYGYTF	TGCGCCAGCAGCCGAGGGTGGGTAGGTGTGGGGGGGGCGTTTTATGGCTACACCTTC	.	TRBV4-3	once	TRBJ1-2
CASSFVYGMCNQPQHF	TGTGCCAGCAGCTTTGTTTACGGAATGTGCAATCAGCCCCAGCATTTT	.	TRBV12-1	.	TRBJ1-5
CATSRARVEDRIYNEQFF	TGTGCCACCAGCAGAGCACGGGTTGAGGACAGGATCTACAATGAGCAGTTCTTC	TRBD1	TRBV15	.	TRBJ2-1
CASSAGLAGGSSTDTQYF	TGTGCCAGCAGCGCGGGACTAGCGGGGGGGTCTAGCACAGATACGCAGTATTTT	TRBD2	TRBV5-4	.	TRBJ2-3
CASSSPRAGDGNEQFF	TGTGCCAGCAGCTCCCCTCGGGCAGGGGATGGCAATGAGCAGTTCTTC	.	TRBV28	.	TRBJ2-1
CAITRDAYNSPLHF	TGTGCCATCACGAGGGACGCCTATAATTCACCCCTCCACTTT	.	TRBV10-3	.	TRBJ1-6
CASSRDRGLDTIYF	TGTGCCAGCAGCCGGGACAGGGGGCTAGACACCATATATTTT	TRBD1	TRBV7-2	.	TRBJ1-3
CAWMGRANTEAFF	TGTGCCTGGATGGGACGAGCGAACACTGAAGCTTTCTTT	.	TRBV30	.	TRBJ1-1
CARTWGHPPFF	TGTGCCAGGACCTGGGGACACCCTCCGTTCTTC	.	TRBV5-8	.	TRBJ2-1
CASSLYRGQRSEAFF	TGTGCCAGCAGCTTATACAGGGGGCAGCGCAGCGAAGCTTTCTTT	TRBD1	TRBV7-2	.	TRBJ1-1
CASSEAQGRNYNEQFF	TGCGCCAGCAGTGAGGCTCAGGGGCGAAACTACAATGAGCAGTTCTTC	.	TRBV10-1	.	TRBJ2-1
CASSLRRRTSTDTQYF	TGTGCCAGCAGCCTACGAAGAAGAACTAGCACAGATACGCAGTATTTT	.	TRBV7-2	.	TRBJ2-3
CASSQLDRGRRETQYF	TGTGCCAGCAGCCAGCTGGACAGGGGGCGGCGAGAGACCCAGTACTTC	TRBD1	TRBV3-1/TRBV3-2	.	TRBJ2-5
CASSSSWTGITEAFF	TGTGCCAGCAGTTCGAGCTGGACAGGGATTACTGAAGCTTTCTTT	TRBD1	TRBV28	.	TRBJ1-1
CASSYEGWSTEAFF	TGTGCCAGCAGTTACGAGGGATGGAGCACTGAAGCTTTCTTT	.	TRBV6-2/TRBV6-3	.	TRBJ1-1
CASSFGGNYGYTF	TGTGCCAGCAGCTTTGGGGGCAACTATGGCTACACCTTC	.	TRBV7-9	.	TRBJ1-2
CASTPWGGADEQFF	TGTGCCAGTACCCCCTGGGGTGGGGCGGATGAGCAGTTCTTC	.	TRBV19	.	TRBJ2-1
CSVQTDRGRATGELFF	TGCAGCGTTCAAACAGACAGGGGGCGGGCCACCGGGGAGCTGTTTTTT	TRBD1	TRBV29-1	.	TRBJ2-2
CSVGTSGGAADTQYF	TGCAGCGTTGGGACTAGCGGGGGGGCGGCAGATACGCAGTATTTT	TRBD2	TRBV29-1	.	TRBJ2-3
CASSLTAPSGGDQPQHF	TGTGCCAGCTCCCTGACGGCTCCTTCCGGGGGCGATCAGCCCCAGCATTTT	.	TRBV27	.	TRBJ1-5
CASSLEAGGFNEQFF	TGTGCCAGCAGCTTGGAGGCAGGGGGTTTCAATGAGCAGTTCTTC	TRBD1	TRBV5-4	.	TRBJ2-1
CASSLGGSGRVYGYTF	TGTGCCAGCAGCTTGGGGGGGTCCGGCAGGGTTTATGGCTACACCTTC	.	TRBV5-6	.	TRBJ1-2
CASSPVQGADGYTF	TGTGCCAGCTCACCGGTTCAGGGAGCAGATGGCTACACCTTC	.	TRBV18	.	TRBJ1-2
CASSSSGTGGASILAKNIQYF	TGTGCCAGCAGCAGTTCTGGGACAGGGGGCGCATCTATTCTAGCCAAAAACATTCAGTACTTC	TRBD1	TRBV7-9	.	TRBJ2-4
CASSSSGTPSYNEQFF	TGTGCCAGCAGTTCCTCCGGGACCCCCTCCTACAATGAGCAGTTCTTC	.	TRBV28	.	TRBJ2-1
CASSERTGATGELFF	TGTGCCAGCAGCGAACGGACAGGGGCCACCGGGGAGCTGTTTTTT	TRBD1	TRBV9	.	TRBJ2-2
CASSLSLQETQYF	TGTGCCAGCAGCTTATCACTTCAAGAGACCCAGTACTTC	.	TRBV7-2	.	TRBJ2-5
CAISEPVTRGSYEQYF	TGTGCCATCAGTGAACCAGTGACTCGTGGGAGCTACGAGCAGTACTTC	.	TRBV10-3	once	TRBJ2-7
CASSILANTEAFF	TGTGCCAGTAGTATTTTGGCGAACACTGAAGCTTTCTTT	.	TRBV19	.	TRBJ1-1
CASNQGITGELFF	TGTGCCAGTAATCAAGGGATTACCGGGGAGCTGTTTTTT	.	TRBV19	.	TRBJ2-2
CASSPNDEQYF	TGTGCCAGCTCACCAAACGACGAGCAGTACTTC	.	TRBV18	.	TRBJ2-7
CASSQDGAGIYGYTF	TGCGCCAGCAGCCAAGATGGGGCAGGGATCTATGGCTACACCTTC	.	TRBV4-3	.	TRBJ1-2
CASSYSLGRGPEKLFF	TGTGCCAGCAGTTACTCGTTGGGCAGGGGGCCCGAAAAACTGTTTTTT	TRBD1	TRBV6-5	.	TRBJ1-4
CASSLGQGRGVRGEKLFF	TGTGCCAGCAGCTTGGGTCAGGGACGAGGCGTTCGGGGAGAAAAACTGTTTTTT	.	TRBV7-6	.	TRBJ1-4
CASSLEGNTIYF	TGTGCCAGCAGCTTAGAAGGAAACACCATATATTTT	.	TRBV7-9	few	TRBJ1-3
CATSRHEGSYGYTF	TGTGCCACCAGCAGACACGAGGGGTCCTATGGCTACACCTTC	.	TRBV15	.	TRBJ1-2